This T cell receptor (beta chain) was recovered during a study of blood T cell repertoires in COVID-19. TCRdb's copy holds only in-frame clones and misses some; the assay was immunoSEQ multiplex PCR. The table shows about 140,000 clones, with about 83% occurring only once. Specimen: peripheral blood. This TCR was recovered from a woman in her 40s with acute or convalescent COVID-19.

Here the CDR3 reads CASSLEKGHGTEAFF. The DNA for the CDR3 is TGTGCCAGCAGTTTAGAGAAGGGACACGGAACTGAAGCTTTCTTT. The V gene is TRBV27, the J gene TRBJ1-1, with D perhaps TRBD1 (6 bases). The CDR3 has 15 amino acids. V was cut by 2 bases and J by 5 bases, with 15 bases left in between. Germline V lookup: CDR1 MNHEY, CDR2 SMNVEV (reference sequence).